Described below is a single T cell receptor beta chain sequence and its context. Its antigen is undetermined. CDR3 length: 12 amino acids. Per germline, CDR1 SQVTM and CDR2 ANQGSEA. This specimen belongs to a study of T cells expressing NK-cell markers. About the study: Of eight sequenced donors, seven were HCMV-seropositive and one HCMV-seronegative.

General observations from the study: Certain NKG2C+ T cell clones were expanded, and their HCMV specificity remained unclear. The CD3+CD56-NKG2C+ fraction of a few donors was also led by these clonotypes.

Scientists made TCR beta cDNA using 5'RACE template switching with UMIs. TCRdb reprocessed the 5' RACE reads and reports one entry per CDR3 protein, with no DNA. Across about 460,000 distinct CDR3 sequences, the top ten clones capture 1.4% of the sample. The J gene is TRBJ2-5, the V gene TRBV29-1; the D call from TCRdb, TRBD1, cannot be confirmed without DNA. Sample: blood T cells: a sorted CD56 or NKG2C T cell subset, CD4+ or CD8+ T cells, or bulk PBMC T cells (not recorded which). This sequence originates from a woman between 45 and 65 years old in good health. CDR3 residues: CSVETQGETQYF.